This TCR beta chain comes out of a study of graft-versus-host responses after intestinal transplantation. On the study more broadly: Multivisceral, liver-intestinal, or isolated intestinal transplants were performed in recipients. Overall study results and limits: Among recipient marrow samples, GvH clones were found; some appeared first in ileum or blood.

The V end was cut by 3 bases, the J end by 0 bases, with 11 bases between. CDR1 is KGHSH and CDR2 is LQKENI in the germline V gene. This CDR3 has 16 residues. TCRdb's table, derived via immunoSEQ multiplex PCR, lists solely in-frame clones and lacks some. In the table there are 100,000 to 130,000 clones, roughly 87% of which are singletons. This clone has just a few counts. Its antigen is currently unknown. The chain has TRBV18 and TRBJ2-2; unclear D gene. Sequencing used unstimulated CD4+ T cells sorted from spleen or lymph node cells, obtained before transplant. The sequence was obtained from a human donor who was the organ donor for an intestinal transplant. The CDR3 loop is CASSPVTGTNTGELFF. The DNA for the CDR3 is TGTGCCAGCTCACCGGTTACCGGAACGAACACCGGGGAGCTGTTTTTT. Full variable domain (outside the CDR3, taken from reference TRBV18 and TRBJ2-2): NAGVMQNPRHLVRRRGQEARLRCSPMKGHSHVYWYRQLPEEGLKFMVYLQKENIIDESGMPKERFSAEFPKEGPSILRIQQVVRGDSAAYFCASSPVTGTNTGELFFGEGSRLTVL.